This T cell receptor beta chain was retrieved from a study of blood T cell repertoires in COVID-19. Across the study: Sample material is recorded as cDNA or gDNA derived from T cells, B-cell-depleted T cells, or PBMCs.

The protocol was immunoSEQ multiplex PCR, while the TCRdb copy is restricted to in-frame clones and leaves out a portion. This sample has roughly 190,000 clones, with 70% to 90% found just once. V gave up 5 bases and J gave up 7 bases; unmatched junction bases: 4. Germline V gene data show CDR1 as LGHDT and CDR2 as YNNKEL (reference sequence). The CDR3 runs to 13 residues. The TCR originated in a human donor in a cohort sampled during active COVID-19. Sequences were obtained from peripheral blood. This rearrangement joins TRBV3-1 (or the pseudogene TRBV3-2) to TRBJ1-2; 10 positions agree with TRBD1. The CDR3 loop reads CASSATGGTGYTF. CDR3 in DNA: TGTGCCAGCAGCGCGACAGGGGGCACTGGCTACACCTTC.